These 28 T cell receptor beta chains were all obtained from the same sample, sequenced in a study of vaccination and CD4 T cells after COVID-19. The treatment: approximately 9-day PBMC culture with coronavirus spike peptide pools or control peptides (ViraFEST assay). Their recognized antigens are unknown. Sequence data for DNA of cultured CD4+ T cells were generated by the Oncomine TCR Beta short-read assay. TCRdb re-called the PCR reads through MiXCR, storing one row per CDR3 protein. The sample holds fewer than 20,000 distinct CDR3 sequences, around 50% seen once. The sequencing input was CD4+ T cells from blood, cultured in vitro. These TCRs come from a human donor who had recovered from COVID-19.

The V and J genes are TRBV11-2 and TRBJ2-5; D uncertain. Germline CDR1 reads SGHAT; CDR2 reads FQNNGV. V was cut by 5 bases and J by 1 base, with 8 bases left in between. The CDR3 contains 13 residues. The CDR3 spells CASSKGSQETQYF. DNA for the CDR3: TGTGCCAGCAGCAAAGGGTCCCAAGAGACCCAGTACTTC. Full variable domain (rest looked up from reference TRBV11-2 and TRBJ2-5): EAGVAQSPRYKIIEKRQSVAFWCNPISGHATLYWYQQILGQGPKLLIQFQNNGVVDDSQLPKDRFSAERLKGVDSTLKIQPAKLEDSAVYLCASSKGSQETQYFGPGTRLLVL.

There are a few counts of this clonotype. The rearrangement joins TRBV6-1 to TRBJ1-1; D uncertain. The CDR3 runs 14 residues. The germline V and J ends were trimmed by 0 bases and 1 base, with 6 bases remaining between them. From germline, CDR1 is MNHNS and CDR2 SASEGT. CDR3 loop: CASSEAHRNTEAFF. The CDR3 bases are TGTGCCAGCAGTGAAGCGCACAGGAACACTGAAGCTTTCTTT.

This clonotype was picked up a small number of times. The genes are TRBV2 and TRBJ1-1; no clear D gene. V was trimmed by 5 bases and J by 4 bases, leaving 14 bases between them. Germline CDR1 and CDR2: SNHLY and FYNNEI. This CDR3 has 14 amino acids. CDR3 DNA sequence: TGTGCCAGCAGTTCGGTACGCAGTAGCACTGAAGCTTTCTTT. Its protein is CASSSVRSSTEAFF.

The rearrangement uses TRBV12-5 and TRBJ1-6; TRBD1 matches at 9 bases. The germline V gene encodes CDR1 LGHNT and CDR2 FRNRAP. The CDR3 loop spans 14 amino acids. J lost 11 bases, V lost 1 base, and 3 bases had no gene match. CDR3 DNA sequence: TGTGCTAGTGGTTTGGGACAGGGGGGAACACCCCTCCACTTT. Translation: CASGLGQGGTPLHF.

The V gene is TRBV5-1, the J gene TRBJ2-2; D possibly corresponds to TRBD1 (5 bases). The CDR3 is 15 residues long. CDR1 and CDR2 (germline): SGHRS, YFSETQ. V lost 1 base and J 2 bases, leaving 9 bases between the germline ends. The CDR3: CASSLTQGNTGELFF. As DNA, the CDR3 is TGCGCCAGCAGCTTGACCCAGGGAAACACCGGGGAGCTGTTTTTT. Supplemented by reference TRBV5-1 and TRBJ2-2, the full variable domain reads KAGVTQTPRYLIKTRGQQVTLSCSPISGHRSVSWYQQTPGQGLQFLFEYFSETQRNKGNFPGRFSGRQFSNSRSEMNVSTLELGDSALYLCASSLTQGNTGELFFGEGSRLTVL.

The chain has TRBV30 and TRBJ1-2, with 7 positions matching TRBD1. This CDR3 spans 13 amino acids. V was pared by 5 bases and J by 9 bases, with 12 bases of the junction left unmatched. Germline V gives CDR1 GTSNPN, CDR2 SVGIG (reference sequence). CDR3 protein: CAWYRDSYRSYTF. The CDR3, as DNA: TGTGCCTGGTACCGGGACAGCTATAGGAGCTACACCTTC.

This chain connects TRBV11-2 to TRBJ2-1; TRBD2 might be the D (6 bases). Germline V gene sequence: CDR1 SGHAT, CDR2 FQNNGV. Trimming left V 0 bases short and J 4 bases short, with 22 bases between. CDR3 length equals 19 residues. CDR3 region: CASSLDRRQGLATYNEQFF. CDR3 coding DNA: TGTGCCAGCAGCTTAGATCGCCGCCAAGGGCTAGCGACATACAATGAGCAGTTCTTC. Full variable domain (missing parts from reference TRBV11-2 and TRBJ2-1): EAGVAQSPRYKIIEKRQSVAFWCNPISGHATLYWYQQILGQGPKLLIQFQNNGVVDDSQLPKDRFSAERLKGVDSTLKIQPAKLEDSAVYLCASSLDRRQGLATYNEQFFGPGTRLTVL.

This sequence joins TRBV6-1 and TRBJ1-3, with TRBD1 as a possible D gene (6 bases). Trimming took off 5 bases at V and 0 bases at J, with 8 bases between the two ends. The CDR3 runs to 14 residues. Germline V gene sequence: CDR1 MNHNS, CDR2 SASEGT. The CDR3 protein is CASSLRGSGNTIYF. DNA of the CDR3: TGTGCCAGCAGTCTCAGGGGCTCTGGAAACACCATATATTTT.

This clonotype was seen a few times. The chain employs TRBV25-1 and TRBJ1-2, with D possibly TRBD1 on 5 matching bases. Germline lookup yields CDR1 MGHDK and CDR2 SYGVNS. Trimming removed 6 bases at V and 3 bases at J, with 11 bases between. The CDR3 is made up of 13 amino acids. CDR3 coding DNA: TGTGCCAGCAGCTTACGGGGGGACTATGGCTACACCTTC. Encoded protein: CASSLRGDYGYTF.

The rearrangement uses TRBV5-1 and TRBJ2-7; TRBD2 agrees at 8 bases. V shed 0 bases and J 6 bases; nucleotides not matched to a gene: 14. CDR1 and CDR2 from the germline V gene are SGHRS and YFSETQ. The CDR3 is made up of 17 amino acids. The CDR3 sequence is CASSLGGGSGRTGEQYF. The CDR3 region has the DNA TGCGCCAGCAGCTTGGGAGGTGGGAGCGGGAGAACGGGCGAGCAGTACTTC.

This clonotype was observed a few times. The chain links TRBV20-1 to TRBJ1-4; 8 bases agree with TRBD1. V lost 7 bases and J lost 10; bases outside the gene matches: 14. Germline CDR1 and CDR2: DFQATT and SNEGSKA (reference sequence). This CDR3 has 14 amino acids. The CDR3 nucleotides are TGCAGTGTGAGACAGGGGATTAATAACGGAAAACTGTTTTTT. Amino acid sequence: CSVRQGINNGKLFF.

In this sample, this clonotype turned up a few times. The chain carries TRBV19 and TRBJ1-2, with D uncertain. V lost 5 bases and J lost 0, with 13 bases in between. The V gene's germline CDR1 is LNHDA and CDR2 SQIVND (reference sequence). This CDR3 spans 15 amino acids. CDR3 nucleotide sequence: TGTGCCAGTAGTGCGACGGCCGCGACTAACTATGGCTACACCTTC. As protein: CASSATAATNYGYTF.

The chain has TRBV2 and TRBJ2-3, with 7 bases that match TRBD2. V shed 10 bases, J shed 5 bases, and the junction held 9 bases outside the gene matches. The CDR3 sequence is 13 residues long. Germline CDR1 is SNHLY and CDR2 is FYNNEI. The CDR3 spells CATSGRLGDTQYF. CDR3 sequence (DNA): TGTGCCACCTCCGGGAGGCTCGGAGATACGCAGTATTTT.

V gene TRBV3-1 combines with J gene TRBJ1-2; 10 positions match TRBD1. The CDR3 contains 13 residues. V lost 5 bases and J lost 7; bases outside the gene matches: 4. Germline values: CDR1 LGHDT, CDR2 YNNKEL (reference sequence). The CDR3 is CASSRQGAGGYTF. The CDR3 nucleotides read TGTGCCAGCAGCAGACAGGGGGCCGGTGGCTACACCTTC. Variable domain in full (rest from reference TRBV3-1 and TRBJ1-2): DTAVSQTPKYLVTQMGNDKSIKCEQNLGHDTMYWYKQDSKKFLKIMFSYNNKELIINETVPNRFSPKSPDKAHLNLHINSLELGDSAVYFCASSRQGAGGYTFGSGTRLTVV.

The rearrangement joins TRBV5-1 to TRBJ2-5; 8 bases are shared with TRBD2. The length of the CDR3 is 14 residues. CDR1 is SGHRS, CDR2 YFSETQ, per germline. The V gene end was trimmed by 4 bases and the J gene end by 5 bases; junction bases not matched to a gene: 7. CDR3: CASSAGGAGETQYF. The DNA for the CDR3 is TGCGCCAGCAGCGCCGGGGGGGCCGGTGAGACCCAGTACTTC. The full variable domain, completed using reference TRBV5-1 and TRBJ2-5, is KAGVTQTPRYLIKTRGQQVTLSCSPISGHRSVSWYQQTPGQGLQFLFEYFSETQRNKGNFPGRFSGRQFSNSRSEMNVSTLELGDSALYLCASSAGGAGETQYFGPGTRLLVL.

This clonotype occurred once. Here the CDR3 reads CASSFRGQEYNEQFF. The DNA for the CDR3 is TGCGCCAGCAGCTTCAGGGGACAGGAATACAATGAGCAGTTCTTC. The chain uses TRBV5-1 and TRBJ2-1; 8 positions agree with TRBD1. Per the germline V gene, CDR1 is SGHRS and CDR2 is YFSETQ. V gave up 2 bases and J gave up 4 bases; unmatched junction bases: 5. This CDR3 has 15 amino acids.

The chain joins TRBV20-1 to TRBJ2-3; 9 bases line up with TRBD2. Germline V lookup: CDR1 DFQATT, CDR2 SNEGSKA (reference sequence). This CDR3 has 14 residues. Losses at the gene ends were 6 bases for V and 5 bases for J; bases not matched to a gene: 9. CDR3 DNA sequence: TGCAGTGCCGGGGGTAGCGGGAGTCAAGATACGCAGTATTTT. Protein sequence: CSAGGSGSQDTQYF.

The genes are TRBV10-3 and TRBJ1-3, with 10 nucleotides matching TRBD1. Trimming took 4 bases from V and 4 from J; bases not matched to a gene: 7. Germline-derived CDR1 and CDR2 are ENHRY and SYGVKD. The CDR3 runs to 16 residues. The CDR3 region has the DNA TGTGCCATCAGTGTTCAGGGACAGGGGACCGGAAACACCATATATTTT. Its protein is CAISVQGQGTGNTIYF.

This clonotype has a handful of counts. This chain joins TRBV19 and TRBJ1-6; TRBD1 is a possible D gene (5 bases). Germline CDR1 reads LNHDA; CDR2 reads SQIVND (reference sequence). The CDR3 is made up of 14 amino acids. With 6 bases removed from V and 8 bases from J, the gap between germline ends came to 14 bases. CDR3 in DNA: TGTGCCAGTAGCCGTGTGGGGGTTGATTCACCCCTCCACTTT. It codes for CASSRVGVDSPLHF.

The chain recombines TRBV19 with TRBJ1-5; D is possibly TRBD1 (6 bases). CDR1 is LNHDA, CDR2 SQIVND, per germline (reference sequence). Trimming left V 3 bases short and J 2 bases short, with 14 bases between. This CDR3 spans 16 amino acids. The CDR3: CASSMGRGAGNQPQHF. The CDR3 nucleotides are TGTGCCAGTAGTATGGGTCGGGGGGCAGGCAATCAGCCCCAGCATTTT.

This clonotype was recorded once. The CDR3 DNA reads as TGCGCCAGCGGCCTAGGGAATGAGCAGTTCTTC. Encoded protein: CASGLGNEQFF. The genes are TRBV5-1 and TRBJ2-1; D is uncertain. V lost 7 bases and J lost 7, with 9 bases in between. There are 11 residues in the CDR3. The germline V gene encodes CDR1 SGHRS and CDR2 YFSETQ. The full variable domain, its missing parts supplied by reference TRBV5-1 and TRBJ2-1, is KAGVTQTPRYLIKTRGQQVTLSCSPISGHRSVSWYQQTPGQGLQFLFEYFSETQRNKGNFPGRFSGRQFSNSRSEMNVSTLELGDSALYLCASGLGNEQFFGPGTRLTVL.

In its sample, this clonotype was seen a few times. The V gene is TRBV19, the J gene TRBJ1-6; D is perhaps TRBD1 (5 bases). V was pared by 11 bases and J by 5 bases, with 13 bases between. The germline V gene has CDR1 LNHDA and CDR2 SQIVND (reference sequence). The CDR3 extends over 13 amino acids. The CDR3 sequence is CALRQKDNSPLHF. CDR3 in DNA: TGTGCCTTAAGACAGAAAGATAATTCACCCCTCCACTTT.

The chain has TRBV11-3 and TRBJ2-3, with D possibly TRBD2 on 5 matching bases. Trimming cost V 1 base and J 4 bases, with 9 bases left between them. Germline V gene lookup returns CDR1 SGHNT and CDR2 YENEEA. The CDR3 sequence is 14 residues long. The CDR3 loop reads CASSLGPGADTQYF. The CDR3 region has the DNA TGTGCCAGCAGCTTAGGGCCCGGGGCAGATACGCAGTATTTT.

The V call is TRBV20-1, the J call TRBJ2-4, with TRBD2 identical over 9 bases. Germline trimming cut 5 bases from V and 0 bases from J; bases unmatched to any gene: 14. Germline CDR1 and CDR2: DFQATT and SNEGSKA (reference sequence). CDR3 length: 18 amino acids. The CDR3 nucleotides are TGCAGTGCTCGGCGGGAGCGGGGGGACCGACTAGCCAAAAACATTCAGTACTTC. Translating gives CSARRERGDRLAKNIQYF.

The CDR3 DNA reads as TGTGCCAGCAGCTCAAGGGGGACAGGGCAGAGCACAGATACGCAGTATTTT. Its protein is CASSSRGTGQSTDTQYF. V usage is TRBV7-9 and J usage is TRBJ2-3, with TRBD1 identical over 9 bases. In germline, CDR1 is SEHNR, CDR2 FQNEAQ (reference sequence). V lost 4 bases, J lost 0 bases, and 8 bases stayed unmatched. CDR3 length equals 17 residues.

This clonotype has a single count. The CDR3 loop is CASSRDKETQYF. CDR3 DNA: TGTGCCAGCAGTCGGGACAAAGAGACCCAGTACTTC. The chain uses TRBV6-1 and TRBJ2-5; the D gene is possibly TRBD1 (6 bases). Looked up from germline, CDR1 is MNHNS and CDR2 is SASEGT. The CDR3 loop spans 12 amino acids. V was pared by 5 bases and J by 3 bases, with 7 bases between.

The CDR3 DNA is TGTGCCAGCAGTAGCAGGGAGAACACCGGGGAGCTGTTTTTT. Protein sequence: CASSSRENTGELFF. The rearrangement uses TRBV2 and TRBJ2-2; tentative D call: TRBD1 (5 bases). Trimming shortened V by 5 bases and J by 1 base, and 8 bases separated the two germline ends. Germline CDR1 reads SNHLY; CDR2 reads FYNNEI. CDR3 size: 14 residues.

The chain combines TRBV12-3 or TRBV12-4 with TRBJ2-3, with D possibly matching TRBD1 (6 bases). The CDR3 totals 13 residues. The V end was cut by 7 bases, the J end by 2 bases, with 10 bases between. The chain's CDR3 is CASTRDTTDTQYF. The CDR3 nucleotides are TGTGCCAGCACCCGGGACACCACAGATACGCAGTATTTT.